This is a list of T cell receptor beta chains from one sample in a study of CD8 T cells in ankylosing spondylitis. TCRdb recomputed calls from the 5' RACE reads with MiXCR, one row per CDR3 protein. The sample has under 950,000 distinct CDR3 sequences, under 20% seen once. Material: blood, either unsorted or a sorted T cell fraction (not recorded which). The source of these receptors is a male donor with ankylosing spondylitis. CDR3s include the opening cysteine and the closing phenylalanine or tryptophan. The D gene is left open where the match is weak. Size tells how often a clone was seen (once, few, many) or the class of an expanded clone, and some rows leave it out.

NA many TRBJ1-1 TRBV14 CASSWQGNTEAFF TGTGCCAGCAGTTGGCAGGGCAACACTGAAGCTTTCTTT
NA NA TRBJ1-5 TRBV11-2 CASSLDWQPNLPHQPQHF TGTGCCAGCAGCTTAGATTGGCAGCCCAATCTCCCTCATCAGCCCCAGCATTTT
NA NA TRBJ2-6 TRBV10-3 CAISRLSGANVLTF TGTGCCATCAGTAGGCTCTCTGGGGCCAACGTCCTGACTTTC
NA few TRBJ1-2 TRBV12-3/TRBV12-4 CASSPMGGYGYTF TGTGCCAGCAGCCCTATGGGGGGCTATGGCTACACCTTC
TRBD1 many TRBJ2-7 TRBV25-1 CASSRDSLYEQYF TGTGCCAGCTCGAGGGACAGCCTATACGAGCAGTACTTC
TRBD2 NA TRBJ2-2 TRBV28 CASSPAGGGTGELFF TGTGCCAGCAGTCCAGCGGGAGGTGGCACCGGGGAGCTGTTTTTT
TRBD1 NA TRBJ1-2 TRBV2 CASNWRGQSYGYTF TGTGCCAGCAATTGGAGGGGGCAGAGCTATGGCTACACCTTC
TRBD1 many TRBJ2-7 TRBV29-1 CSVEGETGDVYEQYF TGCAGCGTTGAAGGAGAGACAGGGGACGTTTACGAGCAGTACTTC
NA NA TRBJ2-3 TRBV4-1 CASSPSTSGLATDTQYF TGCGCCAGCAGCCCCTCAACTAGTGGCCTAGCCACAGATACGCAGTATTTT
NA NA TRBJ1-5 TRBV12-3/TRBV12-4 CASSSQEPDQPQHF TGTGCCAGCAGTTCCCAGGAGCCCGATCAGCCCCAGCATTTT
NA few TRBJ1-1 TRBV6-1 CASSEIWTLSEAFF TGTGCCAGCAGTGAAATTTGGACTCTTTCCGAAGCTTTCTTT
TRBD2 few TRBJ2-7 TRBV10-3 CAISDGGGEQYF TGTGCCATCAGTGACGGGGGGGGCGAGCAGTACTTC
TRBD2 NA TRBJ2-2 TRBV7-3 CASSLLAGYTGELFF TGTGCCAGCAGCTTACTAGCGGGGTACACCGGGGAGCTGTTTTTT
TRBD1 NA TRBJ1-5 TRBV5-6 CASSLWGQGSSQPQHF TGTGCCAGCAGCTTGTGGGGACAGGGATCCTCTCAGCCCCAGCATTTT
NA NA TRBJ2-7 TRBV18 CASSQGVSSYEQYF TGTGCCAGCTCACAGGGGGTGAGCTCCTACGAGCAGTACTTC
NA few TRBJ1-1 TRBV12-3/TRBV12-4 CASSLALGGEAFF TGTGCCAGCAGTTTAGCTCTGGGGGGCGAAGCTTTCTTT
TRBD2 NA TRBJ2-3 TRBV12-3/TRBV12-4 CASSTTGTSITDTQYF TGTGCCAGCAGTACCACCGGGACTAGCATCACAGATACGCAGTATTTT
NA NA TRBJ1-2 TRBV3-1 CASSQDGGGNGYTF TGTGCCAGCAGCCAAGACGGAGGGGGTAATGGCTACACCTTC
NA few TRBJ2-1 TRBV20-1 CSAQVLLDEQFF TGCAGTGCTCAGGTTCTCCTGGATGAGCAGTTCTTC
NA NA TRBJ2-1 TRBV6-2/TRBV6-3 CASSPVTGREQFF TGTGCCAGCAGTCCCGTAACCGGGCGAGAGCAGTTCTTC
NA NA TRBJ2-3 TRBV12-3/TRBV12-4 CASSFARGGTDTQYF TGTGCCAGCAGTTTCGCAAGGGGGGGCACAGATACGCAGTATTTT
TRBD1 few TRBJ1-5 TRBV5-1 CASSVTGTSDQPQHF TGCGCCAGCAGCGTGACAGGGACGAGCGATCAGCCCCAGCATTTT
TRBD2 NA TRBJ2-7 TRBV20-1 CSASETSGRGEQYF TGCAGTGCTAGTGAGACTAGCGGGAGAGGCGAGCAGTACTTC
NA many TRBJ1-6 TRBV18 CASSPVLSYNSPLHF TGTGCCAGCTCACCTGTACTCTCCTATAATTCACCCCTCCACTTT
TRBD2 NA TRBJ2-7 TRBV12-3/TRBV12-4 CASSLARGGLAYEQYF TGTGCCAGCAGTTTAGCCCGGGGTGGACTAGCCTACGAGCAGTACTTC
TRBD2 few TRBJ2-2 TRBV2 CASMVDGTITGELFF TGTGCCAGCATGGTTGACGGGACTATAACCGGGGAGCTGTTTTTT
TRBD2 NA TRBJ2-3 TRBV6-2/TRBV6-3 CASSYFSGRSDTQYF TGTGCCAGCAGTTACTTTAGCGGGAGGTCGGATACGCAGTATTTT
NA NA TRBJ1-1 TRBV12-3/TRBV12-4 CASSLTLVGENTEAFF TGTGCCAGCAGTTTGACCCTGGTGGGGGAAAACACTGAAGCTTTCTTT
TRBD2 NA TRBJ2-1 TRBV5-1 CASGLGGDYNGQFF TGCGCCAGCGGCCTCGGGGGGGATTATAATGGGCAGTTCTTC
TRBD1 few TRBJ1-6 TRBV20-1 CSARQGQSALHF TGCAGTGCGCGACAGGGCCAGTCGGCCCTCCACTTT
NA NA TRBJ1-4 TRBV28 CASRQTGSMMGLFF TGTGCCAGCAGGCAGACAGGCTCAATGATGGGACTGTTTTTT
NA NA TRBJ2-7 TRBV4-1 CASSQDSGQFSYEQYF TGCGCCAGCAGCCAAGATTCTGGGCAGTTCTCTTACGAGCAGTACTTC
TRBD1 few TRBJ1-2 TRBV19 CASRTGENYGYTF TGTGCCAGTAGGACAGGGGAGAACTATGGCTACACCTTC
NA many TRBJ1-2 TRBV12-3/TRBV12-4 CASSWHPNYGYTF TGTGCCAGCAGTTGGCACCCGAACTATGGCTACACCTTC
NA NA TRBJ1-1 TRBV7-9 CASSHPTGNRMNTEAFF TGTGCCAGCAGCCATCCGACAGGAAACCGCATGAACACTGAAGCTTTCTTT
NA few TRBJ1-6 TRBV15 CATRRPLYNSPLHF TGTGCCACCAGGAGACCTTTATATAATTCACCCCTCCACTTT
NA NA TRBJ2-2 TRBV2 CASLYRSHTGELFF TGTGCCAGCTTATACAGGTCTCACACCGGGGAGCTGTTTTTT
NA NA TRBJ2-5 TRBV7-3 CASSSGTGGQETQYF TGTGCCAGCAGCTCCGGGACTGGTGGCCAAGAGACCCAGTACTTC
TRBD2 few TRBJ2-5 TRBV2 CASSELAAETQYF TGTGCCAGCAGTGAGCTAGCGGCAGAGACCCAGTACTTC
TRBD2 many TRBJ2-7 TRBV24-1 CATSDTSGSPYEQYF TGTGCCACCAGTGATACTAGCGGGTCCCCCTACGAGCAGTACTTC
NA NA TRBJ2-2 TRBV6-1 CASTLDSRATGELFF TGTGCCAGCACACTGGACAGCCGGGCGACCGGGGAGCTGTTTTTT
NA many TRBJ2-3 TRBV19 CASSIGQARDTQYF TGTGCCAGTAGTATAGGACAGGCCAGAGATACGCAGTATTTT
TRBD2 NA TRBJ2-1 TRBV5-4 CASSLRGGPPNEQFF TGTGCCAGCAGCTTGCGGGGGGGGCCCCCGAATGAGCAGTTCTTC
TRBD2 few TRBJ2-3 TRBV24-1 CATSDSRTSGSSTDTQYF TGTGCCACCAGTGATTCGCGGACTAGCGGGTCTAGCACAGATACGCAGTATTTT
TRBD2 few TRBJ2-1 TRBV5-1 CASSIGLAGIWAQFF TGCGCCAGCAGCATAGGACTAGCGGGTATATGGGCGCAGTTCTTC
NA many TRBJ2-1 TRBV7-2 CASSLRPLMGEQFF TGTGCCAGCAGCCTTAGGCCCCTTATGGGTGAGCAGTTCTTC
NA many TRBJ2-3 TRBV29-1 CSVERDADTQYF TGCAGCGTTGAGAGGGACGCAGATACGCAGTATTTT
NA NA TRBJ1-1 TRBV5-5 CASSFTGTGVTEAFF TGTGCCAGCAGCTTCACAGGGACCGGGGTCACTGAAGCTTTCTTT